This is a list of T cell receptor beta chains from one sample in a study of PD-L1 blockade in urothelial cancer. Clones were read by immunoSEQ multiplex PCR, and TCRdb kept only the in-frame ones, dropping some. This sample carries roughly 32,000 clones, 80% to 90% of them seen once, and the ten largest clones take over 6.5%. Specimen: PBMCs, collected around atezolizumab (anti-PD-L1) treatment. These receptors were collected from a man aged 80 or over with urothelial cancer. Each CDR3 is given with its conserved first and last residue. The D gene is left open where the match is weak. Clone size is given for some rows only: seen once, a few or many times, or a class if the clone is expanded.

d_gene | j_gene | v_gene | abundance | len | CDR3aa | CDR3nt
TRBD1 | TRBJ1-3 | TRBV9 | few | 14 | CASSVTGVGNTIYF | TGTGCCAGCAGCGTGACAGGGGTAGGAAACACCATATATTTT
. | TRBJ1-1 | TRBV6-4 | . | 15 | CASSGNRPMNTEAFF | TGTGCCAGCAGTGGAAACAGACCCATGAACACTGAAGCTTTCTTT
. | TRBJ1-4 | TRBV10-3 | . | 14 | CAISESYLNEKLFF | TGTGCCATCAGTGAGTCCTATCTTAATGAAAAACTGTTTTTT
. | TRBJ1-1 | TRBV30 | few | 11 | CAWSTGIGAFF | TGTGCCTGGAGCACAGGGATTGGAGCTTTCTTT
. | TRBJ2-1 | TRBV9 | . | 14 | CASSGRLAYGEQFF | TGTGCCAGCAGCGGTCGGCTAGCTTACGGTGAGCAGTTCTTC
. | TRBJ2-4 | TRBV14 | once | 14 | CASSQRGYTNIQYF | TGTGCCAGCAGCCAAAGGGGGTATACCAACATTCAGTACTTC
TRBD1 | TRBJ2-2 | TRBV6-1 | . | 17 | CASSEHSRQGRTGELFF | TGTGCCAGCAGTGAACACAGTAGACAGGGGCGCACCGGGGAGCTGTTTTTT
TRBD1 | TRBJ2-1 | TRBV18 | . | 16 | CASTTGGRGRYNEQFF | TGTGCCAGCACCACAGGGGGCAGAGGGAGATACAATGAGCAGTTCTTC
. | TRBJ2-7 | TRBV5-5 | . | 14 | CASSLGAGAYEQYF | TGTGCCAGCAGCTTGGGGGCAGGGGCCTACGAGCAGTACTTC
TRBD2 | TRBJ2-5 | TRBV19 | . | 14 | CASSLIAGAETQYF | TGTGCCAGTAGTCTTATAGCGGGAGCAGAGACCCAGTACTTC
. | TRBJ2-1 | TRBV2 | . | 12 | CASSNRVREQFF | TGTGCCAGCAGTAACAGGGTAAGAGAGCAGTTCTTC
TRBD2 | TRBJ2-2 | TRBV7-6 | . | 15 | CASRSLAGNTGELFF | TGTGCCAGCAGATCACTAGCGGGGAACACCGGGGAGCTGTTTTTT
. | TRBJ1-3 | TRBV9 | . | 15 | CASSAGIAKGNTIYF | TGTGCCAGCAGCGCGGGTATAGCGAAAGGAAACACCATATATTTT
TRBD1 | TRBJ1-1 | TRBV10-3 | . | 15 | CAISDPGQPNTEAFF | TGTGCCATCAGTGACCCGGGACAGCCGAACACTGAAGCTTTCTTT
TRBD1 | TRBJ1-1 | TRBV29-1 | . | 13 | CSVEDPTGGPAFF | TGCAGCGTTGAAGATCCCACAGGGGGCCCGGCTTTCTTT
. | TRBJ1-5 | TRBV6-1 | . | 16 | CASSDPIQGSAQPQHF | TGTGCCAGCAGTGACCCTATCCAGGGGTCTGCGCAGCCCCAGCATTTT
TRBD2 | TRBJ2-3 | TRBV7-2 | . | 15 | CASSFGLAGTDTQYF | TGTGCCAGCAGCTTCGGACTAGCGGGCACAGATACGCAGTATTTT
. | TRBJ1-5 | TRBV5-1 | . | 14 | CASSLQGGNQPQHF | TGCGCCAGCAGCTTACAGGGTGGCAATCAGCCCCAGCATTTT
TRBD2 | TRBJ2-3 | TRBV28 | . | 15 | CASSPPGGRTDTQYF | TGTGCCAGCAGTCCCCCCGGCGGGAGGACAGATACGCAGTATTTT
TRBD1 | TRBJ1-2 | TRBV19 | . | 15 | CASSPRQGARYGYTF | TGTGCCAGTAGTCCTCGACAGGGGGCCAGGTATGGCTACACCTTC
. | TRBJ2-7 | TRBV7-8 | . | 15 | CASSSLLGSSYEQYF | TGTGCCAGCAGCTCCCTCCTCGGGTCTTCCTACGAGCAGTACTTC
. | TRBJ1-3 | TRBV27 | . | 15 | CASSLTYQQGNTIYF | TGTGCCAGCAGTCTTACATACCAACAGGGAAACACCATATATTTT
. | TRBJ2-5 | TRBV7-9 | . | 14 | CASSLDFFSETQYF | TGTGCCAGCAGCTTGGACTTTTTCTCGGAGACCCAGTACTTC
TRBD2 | TRBJ2-5 | TRBV7-2 | . | 15 | CASTLGLAGAETQYF | TGTGCCAGCACTTTGGGACTAGCGGGAGCAGAGACCCAGTACTTC
TRBD2 | TRBJ2-1 | TRBV28 | . | 16 | CASSFTSGSSIREQFF | TGTGCCAGCAGTTTTACTAGCGGGAGTAGTATCAGGGAGCAGTTCTTC
. | TRBJ1-1 | TRBV5-1 | . | 14 | CASRANQGSTEAFF | TGCGCCAGCAGGGCGAATCAGGGAAGCACTGAAGCTTTCTTT
TRBD2 | TRBJ2-2 | TRBV5-1 | . | 16 | CASSFNSGRNTGELFF | TGCGCCAGCAGCTTCAATAGCGGGAGAAATACCGGGGAGCTGTTTTTT
TRBD1 | TRBJ2-2 | TRBV23-1 | . | 16 | CASSSTGQGITGELFF | TGCGCCAGCAGTAGTACGGGACAGGGGATCACCGGGGAGCTGTTTTTT
. | TRBJ1-2 | TRBV2 | . | 13 | CASSEAHSYGYTF | TGTGCCAGCAGTGAAGCGCACAGCTATGGCTACACCTTC
. | TRBJ1-3 | TRBV7-2 | . | 13 | CASSFYPGNTIYF | TGTGCCAGCAGCTTTTATCCTGGAAACACCATATATTTT
. | TRBJ1-4 | TRBV9 | . | 12 | CASSGPGEKLFF | TGTGCCAGCAGTGGGCCTGGGGAAAAACTGTTTTTT
. | TRBJ1-2 | TRBV5-5 | once | 14 | CASSATVHNYGYTF | TGTGCCAGCAGTGCGACAGTCCATAACTATGGCTACACCTTC
. | TRBJ2-1 | TRBV6-5 | . | 14 | CASTRSGSSDEQFF | TGTGCCAGCACCCGTTCGGGGTCCTCGGATGAGCAGTTCTTC
. | TRBJ1-6 | TRBV7-9 | . | 16 | CASSLAMGTGNSPLHF | TGTGCCAGCAGCTTAGCGATGGGAACAGGGAATTCACCCCTCCACTTT
TRBD2 | TRBJ2-3 | TRBV5-6 | . | 17 | CASSPILAGVRTDTQYF | TGTGCCAGCAGCCCCATACTAGCGGGAGTTCGGACAGATACGCAGTATTTT
. | TRBJ1-2 | TRBV5-6 | . | 14 | CASSLASAGSGYTF | TGTGCCAGCAGCTTGGCCTCGGCAGGGTCTGGCTACACCTTC
TRBD2 | TRBJ2-1 | TRBV19 | . | 15 | CASSMSGTSGHEQFF | TGTGCCAGTAGTATGAGCGGGACCTCGGGCCATGAGCAGTTCTTC
. | TRBJ1-6 | TRBV7-9 | . | 15 | CASTVGGTENAPLHF | TGTGCCAGCACCGTGGGCGGGACGGAAAACGCTCCCCTCCACTTT
TRBD1 | TRBJ1-4 | TRBV5-4 | . | 15 | CASSSSGTGDEKLFF | TGTGCCAGCAGCTCCTCCGGGACAGGGGATGAAAAACTGTTTTTT
TRBD2 | TRBJ2-1 | TRBV4-3 | . | 16 | CASSQDSGLAGAEQFF | TGCGCCAGCAGCCAAGATTCGGGACTAGCGGGAGCTGAGCAGTTCTTC
. | TRBJ2-3 | TRBV28 | . | 13 | CASSPQGTNTQYF | TGTGCCAGCAGTCCCCAGGGTACCAATACGCAGTATTTT
. | TRBJ1-1 | TRBV19 | medium-sized | 13 | CATRGGAWTEAFF | TGTGCCACCAGAGGCGGGGCATGGACTGAAGCTTTCTTT
TRBD2 | TRBJ2-1 | TRBV19 | once | 16 | CASSALTSGKTVEQFF | TGTGCCAGTAGTGCCCTGACTAGCGGGAAGACGGTTGAGCAGTTCTTC
TRBD1 | TRBJ1-2 | TRBV9 | once | 15 | CASSVDTGQYGGYTF | TGTGCCAGCAGCGTAGACACGGGACAGTATGGTGGCTACACCTTC
TRBD1 | TRBJ1-2 | TRBV12-5 | . | 18 | CASGLVHPGGRGNYGYTF | TGTGCTAGTGGTTTGGTACACCCAGGGGGCCGGGGGAACTATGGCTACACCTTC
. | TRBJ2-5 | TRBV11-2 | . | 14 | CASSLSGSSETQYF | TGTGCCAGCAGCTTATCGGGTTCGTCTGAGACCCAGTACTTC
TRBD2 | TRBJ2-3 | TRBV19 | . | 16 | CASTGAGRSGTDTQYF | TGTGCCAGTACCGGAGCGGGACGTTCTGGCACAGATACGCAGTATTTT
TRBD2 | TRBJ2-3 | TRBV30 | few | 18 | CAWIGKKGLAGGTDTQYF | TGTGCCTGGATAGGCAAGAAGGGACTAGCGGGAGGTACAGATACGCAGTATTTT
. | TRBJ2-7 | TRBV19 | . | 15 | CASRPRRDGNDEQYF | TGTGCCAGTAGACCCCGGAGGGACGGAAACGACGAGCAGTACTTC
TRBD1 | TRBJ1-1 | TRBV9 | . | 16 | CASSVGLGQGFTEAFF | TGTGCCAGCAGCGTCGGTTTGGGACAGGGATTCACTGAAGCTTTCTTT
TRBD1 | TRBJ1-2 | TRBV27 | . | 16 | CATEEKPGQGVNGYTF | TGTGCCACCGAAGAAAAGCCGGGACAGGGAGTTAATGGCTACACCTTC